Sequencing of this TCR beta chain was carried out in a study of CD8 T cells in ankylosing spondylitis. Broader study findings: A TCR beta motif made of fewer than ten highly homologous variants seemed typical of ankylosing spondylitis blood.

This clonotype occurred many times. The antigen remains undetermined. The germline gene is not matched at one end of the junction; a read error may be the cause. TCRdb used MiXCR to reprocess the 5' RACE reads, holding one entry per CDR3 protein. The table shows approximately 200,000 distinct CDR3 sequences, with about an eighth occurring only once. The receptor comes from a female donor with ankylosing spondylitis or in good health (not recorded which). Sample: blood, either unsorted or a sorted T cell fraction (not recorded which).

The CDR3 region has the DNA TGCGCCAGCAGCTCCGACAGGGGGAAAAGGATCTTC. This sequence encodes CASSSDRGKRIF. The chain joins TRBV5-1 to TRBJ2-1, with 9 bases identical to TRBD1. Germline V gives CDR1 SGHRS, CDR2 YFSETQ. The CDR3 runs 12 residues.